The clone carrying this T cell receptor beta chain was counted only a few times. The data were obtained in a study of T cells in Graves' hyperthyroidism and ophthalmopathy. From germline, CDR1 is DFQATT and CDR2 SNEGSKA (reference sequence). This CDR3 is 13 amino acids long. Trimming removed 1 base at V and 0 bases at J, with 7 bases between. The diagnostic basis comprised clinical symptoms, serum thyroxine and TRAb, thyroid ultrasound and orbital computed tomography. Amplified TCR beta CDR3 regions came from RNA transcripts. RT-PCR in the first round (using the HTBI primer set) targeted the TCR CDR3. TCRdb itself ran the multiplex PCR reads through MiXCR, one entry per CDR3 protein. The sample has about 700,000 distinct CDR3 sequences, roughly 46% seen once.

The sequencing input was peripheral blood or thyroid tissue (not recorded which). The sequence was collected from an adult man with Graves' disease, either hyperthyroidism or ophthalmopathy (not recorded which). The chain has TRBV20-1 and TRBJ2-7; D call uncertain. This chain's CDR3 is CSARAVISYEQYF. The CDR3 nucleotides read TGCAGTGCTAGAGCGGTCATCTCCTACGAGCAGTACTTC.